Here is one TCR beta chain with its context. Its antigen target is currently unknown. One base away there is no much larger clone; base qualities are not given. The library was prepared using 5' RACE. TCRdb records Illumina HiSeq 2000 as the sequencer. A universal primer binding site was introduced by template switching, and a unique molecular identifier was present in the final cDNA, enabling accurate counting of TCR cDNA molecules. Specific primers in the conserved constant-segment region were used to synthesize first-strand cDNA for TCR alpha and beta chains. To control for contamination, every cDNA library carried two barcodes: a SMART-Mk sample barcode plus Illumina barcodes. Two successive PCR steps introduced TruSeq adapter sequences along with Illumina sample barcodes. The Illumina HiSeq platform was used with custom primers to sequence TCR alpha and beta cDNA libraries. From the authors' description of their analysis: MiGEC was used to process raw reads and extract unique molecular identifiers, and MiXCR was used to find CDR3 positions. For each individual, recombination models were inferred using an EM algorithm with the repgenHMM and IGoR tools. Shared clonotypes were analyzed with the tcR package in R, and sharing was normalized by the product of cloneset sizes. To study raw recombination free of thymic and clonal selection effects, out-of-frame nonproductive sequences were analyzed. The raw public data were reprocessed by TCRdb itself: fastp quality trimming at Q25, MiXCR clonotype calling, in-frame beta chains only. Rows are combined by CDR3 protein, so each entry shows the most common genes and DNA. None of the V and J calls come from the authors' own analysis; TCRdb made them. The table for this sample lists hundreds of thousands of distinct CDR3 sequences; around 6.9% of them were counted only once. Clones ranked in the top ten supply just under 2% of the sample.

Every donor in the study was a healthy Caucasian. The twin cohort consisted of three pairs of female monozygotic twins, all aged roughly 18 to 30 years. Miltenyi CD45RO+ enrichment and human naive T-cell isolation kits were used to isolate memory (CD45RO+) and naive T cells from PBMC. V was cut back by 4 bases and J by 7 bases, leaving a gap of 10 bases between them. The CDR3 holds 12 amino acids from the cysteine to the phenylalanine. The DNA shown is the 36-base CDR3, in frame from base 1. Taken from the germline V gene, the CDR1 and CDR2 loops are SNHLY and FYNNEI. The sample is drawn from a study of identical twins (TCRdb year 2016). Regarding the research as a whole: The study deep-sequenced TCR alpha and beta repertoires from monozygotic twins, unrelated adults of various ages and cord blood to test whether fetal clonotypes persist. To rule out contamination, the twin experiments were replicated at different times with different library preparation protocols.

Here is what the overall study found, with its caveats: Invariant T cells such as MAIT and iNKT could partly confound zero-insertion analyses, though diverse VJ usage argued against this for most clonotypes. Conclusions relied on cross-sectional statistical analysis, since the same donors could not be followed over many years. Compared with coincidental sharing between unrelated individuals, out-of-frame TCR alpha sequences shared between twins showed an excess of sequences with low generation probability. In monozygotic twins, out-of-frame TCR alpha sharing was systematically underestimated by recombination models, although the models agreed with sharing between unrelated individuals. Excess twin sharing in beta out-of-frame sequences was weaker because fewer shared sequences lowered the signal-to-noise ratio. Fewer insertions were carried by abundant cord blood beta clonotypes, a similar but weaker trend appeared in young adult naive repertoires, and no such trend appeared in memory repertoires.

These data were also reused for a study on yellow fever vaccine responses in identical twins. The second study's authors report: The T cell response to vaccination in identical twins was reported by the authors to appear partly convergent and partly personalized. In identical twins, the study followed T cell clones that responded to the vaccine with precision.

Sequences were obtained from memory (CD45RO+) T cells sorted from blood. The cell subset or site label corresponds to: CD45RO+ enriched T cells. The sequence derives from a woman under 30 in good health. The chain links TRBV2 with TRBJ2-5; too little of a D gene remains to name it. CDR3 reads: CASSGASWTQYF. The nucleotides are TGTGCCAGCAGTGGGGCTTCCTGGACCCAGTACTTC. Here the CDR3 is joined to the reference TRBV2 and TRBJ2-5 genes, and the full variable domain is: EPEVTQTPSHQVTQMGQEVILRCVPISNHLYFYWYRQILGQKVEFLVSFYNNEISEKSEIFDDQFSVERPDGSNFTLKIRSTKLEDSAMYFCASSGASWTQYFGPGTRLLVL.